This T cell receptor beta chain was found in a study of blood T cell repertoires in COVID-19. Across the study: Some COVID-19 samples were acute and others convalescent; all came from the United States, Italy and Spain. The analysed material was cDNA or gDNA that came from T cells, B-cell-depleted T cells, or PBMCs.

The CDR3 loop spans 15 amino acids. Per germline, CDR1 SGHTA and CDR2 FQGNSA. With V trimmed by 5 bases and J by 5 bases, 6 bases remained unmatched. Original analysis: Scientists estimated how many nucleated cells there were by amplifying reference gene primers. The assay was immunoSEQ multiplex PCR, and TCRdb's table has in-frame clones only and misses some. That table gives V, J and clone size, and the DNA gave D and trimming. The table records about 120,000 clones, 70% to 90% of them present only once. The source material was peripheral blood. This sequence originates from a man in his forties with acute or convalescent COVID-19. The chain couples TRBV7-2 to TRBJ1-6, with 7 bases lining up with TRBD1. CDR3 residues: CASSPRQGNNSPLHF. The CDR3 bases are TGTGCCAGCAGCCCCCGACAGGGAAATAATTCACCCCTCCACTTT.